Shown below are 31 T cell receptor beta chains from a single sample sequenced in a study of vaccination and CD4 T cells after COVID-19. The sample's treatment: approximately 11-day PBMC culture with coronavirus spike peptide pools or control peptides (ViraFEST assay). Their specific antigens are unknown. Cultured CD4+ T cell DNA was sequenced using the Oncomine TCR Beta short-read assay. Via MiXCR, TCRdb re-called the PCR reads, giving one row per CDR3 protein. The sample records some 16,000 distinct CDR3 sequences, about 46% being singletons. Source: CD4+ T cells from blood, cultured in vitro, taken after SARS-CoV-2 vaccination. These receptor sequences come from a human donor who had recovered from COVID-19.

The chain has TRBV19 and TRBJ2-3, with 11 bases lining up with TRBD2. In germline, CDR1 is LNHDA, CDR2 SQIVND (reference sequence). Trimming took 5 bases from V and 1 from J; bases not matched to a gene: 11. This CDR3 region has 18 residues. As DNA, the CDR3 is TGTGCCAGTAGTTACGGACTAGCGGGTCGTTGGGGCACAGATACGCAGTATTTT. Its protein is CASSYGLAGRWGTDTQYF.

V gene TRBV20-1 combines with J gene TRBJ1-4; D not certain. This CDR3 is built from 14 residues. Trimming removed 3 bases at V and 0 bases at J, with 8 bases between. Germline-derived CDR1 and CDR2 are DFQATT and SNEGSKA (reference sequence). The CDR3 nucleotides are TGCAGTGCTAGGCGACAACCAACTAATGAAAAACTGTTTTTT. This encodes CSARRQPTNEKLFF.

As DNA, the CDR3 is TGTGCCTGGAGTACCGATAGCAATCAGCCCCAGCATTTT. Amino acid sequence: CAWSTDSNQPQHF. V gene TRBV30 combines with J gene TRBJ1-5; D is uncertain. This CDR3 is 13 amino acids long. Germline values: CDR1 GTSNPN, CDR2 SVGIG (reference sequence). V lost 2 bases and J 0 bases, leaving 5 bases between the germline ends.

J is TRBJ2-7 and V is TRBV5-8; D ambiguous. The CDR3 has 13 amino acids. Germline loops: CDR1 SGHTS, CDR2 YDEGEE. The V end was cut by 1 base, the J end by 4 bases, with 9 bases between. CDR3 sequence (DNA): TGTGCCAGCAGCTTGTCGCACAGTTACGAGCAGTACTTC. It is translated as CASSLSHSYEQYF.

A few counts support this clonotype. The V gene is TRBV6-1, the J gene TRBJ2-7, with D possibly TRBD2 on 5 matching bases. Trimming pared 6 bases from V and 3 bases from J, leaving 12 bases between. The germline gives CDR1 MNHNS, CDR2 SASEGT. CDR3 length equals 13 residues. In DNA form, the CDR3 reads TGTGCCAGCAGGCGAAGCGGTGACTACGAGCAGTACTTC. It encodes CASRRSGDYEQYF.

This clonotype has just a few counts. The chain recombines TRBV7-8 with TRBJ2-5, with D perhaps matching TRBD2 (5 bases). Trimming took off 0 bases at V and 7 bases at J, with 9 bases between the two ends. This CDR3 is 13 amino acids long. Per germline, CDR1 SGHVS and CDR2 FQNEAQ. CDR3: CASSLAEGATQYF. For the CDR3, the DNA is TGTGCCAGCAGCTTAGCCGAGGGAGCGACCCAGTACTTC.

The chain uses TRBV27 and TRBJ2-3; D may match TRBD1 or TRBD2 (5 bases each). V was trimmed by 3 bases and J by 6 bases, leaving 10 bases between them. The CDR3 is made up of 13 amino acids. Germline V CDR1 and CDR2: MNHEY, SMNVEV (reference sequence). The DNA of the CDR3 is TGTGCCAGCAGTTTCCAGGGCGGGGATACGCAGTATTTT. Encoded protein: CASSFQGGDTQYF.

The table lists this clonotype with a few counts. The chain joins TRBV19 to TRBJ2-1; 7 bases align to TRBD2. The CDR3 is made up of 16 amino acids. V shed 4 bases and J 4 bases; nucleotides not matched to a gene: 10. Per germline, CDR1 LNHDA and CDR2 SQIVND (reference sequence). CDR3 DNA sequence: TGTGCCAGTAGTAATTTTGGGCCTAGCGGATACAATGAGCAGTTCTTC. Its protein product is CASSNFGPSGYNEQFF.

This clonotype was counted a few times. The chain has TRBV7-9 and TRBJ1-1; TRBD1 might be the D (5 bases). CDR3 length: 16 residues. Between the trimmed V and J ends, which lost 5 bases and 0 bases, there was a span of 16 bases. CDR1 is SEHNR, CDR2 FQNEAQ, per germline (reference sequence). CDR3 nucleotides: TGTGCCAGCAGCGGCCTGACAGAATCCATGAACACTGAAGCTTTCTTT. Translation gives CASSGLTESMNTEAFF.

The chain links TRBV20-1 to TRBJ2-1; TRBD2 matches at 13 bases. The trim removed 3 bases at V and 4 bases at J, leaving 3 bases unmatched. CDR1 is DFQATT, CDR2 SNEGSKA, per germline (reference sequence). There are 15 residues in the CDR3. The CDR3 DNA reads TGCAGTGCTAGTTTACTAGCGGGAGGGTACAATGAGCAGTTCTTC. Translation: CSASLLAGGYNEQFF.

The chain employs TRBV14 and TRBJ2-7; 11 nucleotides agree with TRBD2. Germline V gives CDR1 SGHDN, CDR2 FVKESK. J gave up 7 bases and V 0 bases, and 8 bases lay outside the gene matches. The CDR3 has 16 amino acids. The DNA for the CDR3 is TGTGCCAGCAGCCAAGATCGGGTAGCGGGAGGGCGGGAGCAGTACTTC. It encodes CASSQDRVAGGREQYF.

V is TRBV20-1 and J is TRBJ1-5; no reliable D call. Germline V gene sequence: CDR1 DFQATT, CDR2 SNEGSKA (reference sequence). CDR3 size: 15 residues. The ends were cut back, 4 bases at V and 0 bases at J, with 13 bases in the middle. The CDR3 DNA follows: TGCAGTGCTACGGCAGGATCTTATAGCAATCAGCCCCAGCATTTT. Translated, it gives CSATAGSYSNQPQHF.

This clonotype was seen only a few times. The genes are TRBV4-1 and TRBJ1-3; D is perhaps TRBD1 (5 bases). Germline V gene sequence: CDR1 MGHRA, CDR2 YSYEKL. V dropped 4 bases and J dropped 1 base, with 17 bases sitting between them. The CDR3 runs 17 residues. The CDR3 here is CASSRIPGRISGNTIYF. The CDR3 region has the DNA TGCGCCAGCAGCCGGATACCGGGACGGATATCTGGAAACACCATATATTTT.

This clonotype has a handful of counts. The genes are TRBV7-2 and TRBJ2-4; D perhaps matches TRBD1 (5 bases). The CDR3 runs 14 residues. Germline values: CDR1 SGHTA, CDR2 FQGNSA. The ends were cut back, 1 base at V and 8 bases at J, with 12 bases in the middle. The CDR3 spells CASSLGSGFDIQYF. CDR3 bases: TGTGCCAGCAGCTTAGGGTCAGGGTTTGACATTCAGTACTTC.

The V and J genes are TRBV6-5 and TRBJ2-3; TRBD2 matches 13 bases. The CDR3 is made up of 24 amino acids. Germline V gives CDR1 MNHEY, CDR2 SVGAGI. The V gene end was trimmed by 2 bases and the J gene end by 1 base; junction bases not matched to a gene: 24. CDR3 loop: CASSYRPISRFGTSGITRTDTQYF. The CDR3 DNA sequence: TGTGCCAGCAGTTACCGACCTATCAGTCGGTTCGGGACTAGCGGGATCACGCGCACAGATACGCAGTATTTT.

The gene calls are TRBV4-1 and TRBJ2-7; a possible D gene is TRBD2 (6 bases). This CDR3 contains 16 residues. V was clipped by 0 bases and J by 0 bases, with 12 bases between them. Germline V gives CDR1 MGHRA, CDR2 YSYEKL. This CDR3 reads CASSQDTGSGSYEQYF. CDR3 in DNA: TGCGCCAGCAGCCAAGATACCGGGAGCGGCTCCTACGAGCAGTACTTC.

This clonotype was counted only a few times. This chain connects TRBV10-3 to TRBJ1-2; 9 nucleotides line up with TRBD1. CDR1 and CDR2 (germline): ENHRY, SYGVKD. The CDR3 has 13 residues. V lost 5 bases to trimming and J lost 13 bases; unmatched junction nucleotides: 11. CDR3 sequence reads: CAISSLLGTGTTF. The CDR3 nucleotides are TGTGCCATCAGTTCCCTTTTAGGGACAGGGACCACCTTC.

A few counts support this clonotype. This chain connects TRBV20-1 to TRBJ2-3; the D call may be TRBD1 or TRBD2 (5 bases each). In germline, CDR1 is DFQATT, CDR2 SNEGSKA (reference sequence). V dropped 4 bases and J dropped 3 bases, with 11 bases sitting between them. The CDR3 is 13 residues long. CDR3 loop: CSAIYGATDTQYF. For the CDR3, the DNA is TGCAGTGCTATTTACGGGGCTACAGATACGCAGTATTTT.

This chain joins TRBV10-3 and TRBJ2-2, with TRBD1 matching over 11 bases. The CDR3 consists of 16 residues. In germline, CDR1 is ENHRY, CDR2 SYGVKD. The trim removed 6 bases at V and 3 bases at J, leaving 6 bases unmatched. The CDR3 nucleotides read TGTGCCATCAGCGGTGGACAGGGGGCCTACACCGGGGAGCTGTTTTTT. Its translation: CAISGGQGAYTGELFF.

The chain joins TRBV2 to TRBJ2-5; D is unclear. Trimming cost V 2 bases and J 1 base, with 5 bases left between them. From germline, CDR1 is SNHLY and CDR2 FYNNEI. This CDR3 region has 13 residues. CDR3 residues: CASSELGQETQYF. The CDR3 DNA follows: TGTGCCAGCAGTGAACTCGGCCAAGAGACCCAGTACTTC.

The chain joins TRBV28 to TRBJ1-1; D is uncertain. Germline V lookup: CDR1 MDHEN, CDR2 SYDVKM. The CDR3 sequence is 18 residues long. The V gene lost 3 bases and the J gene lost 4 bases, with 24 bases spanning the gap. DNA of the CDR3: TGTGCCAGCAGTTTCAGTCTCGGATGGGGTAATGGGCGCACTGAAGCTTTCTTT. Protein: CASSFSLGWGNGRTEAFF.

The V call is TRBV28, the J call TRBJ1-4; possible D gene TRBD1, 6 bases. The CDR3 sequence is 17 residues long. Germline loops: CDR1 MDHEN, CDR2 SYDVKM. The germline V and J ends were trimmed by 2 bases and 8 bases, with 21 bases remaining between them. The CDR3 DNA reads TGTGCCAGCAGTTTAGAGTTAGCAGGGGACCCTGGCGAAAAACTGTTTTTT. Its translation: CASSLELAGDPGEKLFF.

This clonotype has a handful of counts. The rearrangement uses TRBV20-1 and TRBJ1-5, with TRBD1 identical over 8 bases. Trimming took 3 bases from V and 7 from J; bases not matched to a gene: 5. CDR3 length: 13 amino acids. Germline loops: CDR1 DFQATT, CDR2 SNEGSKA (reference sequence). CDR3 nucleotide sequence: TGCAGTGCTAGGAGGACAGGGAACCAGCCCCAGCATTTT. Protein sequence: CSARRTGNQPQHF.

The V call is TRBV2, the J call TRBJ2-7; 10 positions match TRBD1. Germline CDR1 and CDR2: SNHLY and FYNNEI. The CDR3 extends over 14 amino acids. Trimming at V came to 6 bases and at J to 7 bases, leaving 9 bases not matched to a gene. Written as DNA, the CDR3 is TGTGCCAGCAGGAAGGGACAGGGGACGGGTGAGCAGTACTTC. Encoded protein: CASRKGQGTGEQYF. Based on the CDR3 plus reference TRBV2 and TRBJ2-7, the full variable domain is EPEVTQTPSHQVTQMGQEVILRCVPISNHLYFYWYRQILGQKVEFLVSFYNNEISEKSEIFDDQFSVERPDGSNFTLKIRSTKLEDSAMYFCASRKGQGTGEQYFGPGTRLTVT.

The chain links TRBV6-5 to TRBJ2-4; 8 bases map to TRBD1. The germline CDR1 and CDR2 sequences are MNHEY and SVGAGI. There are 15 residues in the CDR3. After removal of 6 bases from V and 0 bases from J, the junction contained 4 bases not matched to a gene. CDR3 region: CASSYTGGAKNIQYF. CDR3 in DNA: TGTGCCAGCAGCTACACAGGGGGAGCCAAAAACATTCAGTACTTC.

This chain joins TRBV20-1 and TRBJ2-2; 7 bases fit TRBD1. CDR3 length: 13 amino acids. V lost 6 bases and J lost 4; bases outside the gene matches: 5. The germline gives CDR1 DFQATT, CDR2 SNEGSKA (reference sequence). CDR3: CSAVQGTTGELFF. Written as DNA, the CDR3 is TGCAGTGCCGTACAGGGGACCACCGGGGAGCTGTTTTTT.

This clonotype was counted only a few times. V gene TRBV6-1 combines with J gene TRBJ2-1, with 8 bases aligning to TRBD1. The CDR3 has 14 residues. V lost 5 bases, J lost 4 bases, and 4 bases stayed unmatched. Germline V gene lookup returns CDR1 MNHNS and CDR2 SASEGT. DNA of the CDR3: TGTGCCAGCAGTACGGGACAGGAGTACAATGAGCAGTTCTTC. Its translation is CASSTGQEYNEQFF.

The DNA of the CDR3 is TGCGCCAGCAGCTTAGCAGGGGTTAGGGACACTGAAGCTTTCTTT. This translates into CASSLAGVRDTEAFF. V is TRBV5-1 and J is TRBJ1-1, with D tentatively TRBD1 (6 bases). The germline gives CDR1 SGHRS, CDR2 YFSETQ. Trimming removed 2 bases from V and 3 bases from J, with 14 bases in between. The CDR3 contains 15 residues.

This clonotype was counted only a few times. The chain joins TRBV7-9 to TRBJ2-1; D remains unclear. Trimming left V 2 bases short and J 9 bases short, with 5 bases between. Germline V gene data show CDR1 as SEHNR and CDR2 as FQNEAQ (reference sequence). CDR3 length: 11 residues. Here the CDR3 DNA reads TGTGCCAGCAGCTTATTAGTTGAGCAGTTCTTC. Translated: CASSLLVEQFF.

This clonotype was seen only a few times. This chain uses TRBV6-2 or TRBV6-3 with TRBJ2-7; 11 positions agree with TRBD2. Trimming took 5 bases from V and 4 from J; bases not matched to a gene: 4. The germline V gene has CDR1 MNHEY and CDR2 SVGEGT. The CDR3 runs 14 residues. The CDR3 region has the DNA TGTGCCAGCAGTCCGACTAGCGGGATTTACGAGCAGTACTTC. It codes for CASSPTSGIYEQYF.

Written as DNA, the CDR3 is TGTGCCATCAGGCAGGGAGGTGAAGATACGCAGTATTTT. It translates to CAIRQGGEDTQYF. The chain uses TRBV10-3 and TRBJ2-3, with D possibly matching TRBD2 (6 bases). V shed 6 bases and J shed 5 bases, with 12 bases lying between them. CDR3 length: 13 residues. Germline CDR1 reads ENHRY; CDR2 reads SYGVKD.